This TCR beta chain is drawn from a study of T cell responses to AZD1222 COVID-19 vaccine. Study details: Whether given at about 4 or about 12 weeks, second doses were pooled. Regarding the study as a whole: Elevations in Spike-specific TCR breadth and depth followed administration of two AZD1222 doses. Spike-spanning, vaccine-associated CD4 TCRs were dominant at 160-218 and 743-854. At study baseline, merely several AZD1222 recipients were seropositive.

The data were produced by immunoSEQ multiplex PCR, yet TCRdb's version contains in-frame clones alone and is incomplete. The sample lists about 120,000 clones, 75% to 95% seen once, with roughly 5.4% in the top ten. The CDR3 contains 16 residues. Per the germline V gene, CDR1 is LGHDT and CDR2 is YNNKEL (reference sequence). Trimming left V 3 bases short and J 3 bases short, with 17 bases between. Concerning this clone: The antigen remains undetermined.

This receptor was taken from an adult in good health. The chain joins TRBV3-1 (or the pseudogene TRBV3-2) to TRBJ1-2; possibly TRBD1 for D (6 bases). This specimen consisted of peripheral blood, obtained on day 0 of AZD1222 vaccination. The CDR3 sequence is CASSQPPRGGDYGYTF. CDR3 nucleotides: TGTGCCAGCAGCCAGCCTCCTAGGGGGGGGGACTATGGCTACACCTTC.